This T cell receptor beta chain was recorded in a study of cytomegalovirus exposure and HLA in healthy donors. At the level of the study: Around 85 million unique TCRs from HLA-typed donors were held in an early data release.

Points from the study as a whole: Through in vitro validation, three CMV-associated chains were shown to be specific for CMV antigens. A later analysis linked a missense DCLRE1C variant to TCR beta V- and J-gene trimming. Most of the TCR beta V segments (in an earlier analysis) were productive either about 87% or about 30% of the time.

The PCR contained 60 Vbeta and 13 Jbeta primers. Only in-frame clones appear in the TCRdb table, and some are missing; sequencing was by immunoSEQ multiplex PCR. The sample table includes 170,000 or so clones. Concerning this clone itself: Its antigen remains unknown.

Germline V CDR1 and CDR2: MNHNS, SASEGT. V dropped 7 bases and J dropped 4; count of bases not matched to a gene: 6. This CDR3 contains 14 residues. The sample consisted of PBMCs. V and J are TRBV6-1 and TRBJ1-3; 8 positions match TRBD1. The TCR sequence derives from a young man in good health and CMV-seronegative. CDR3 coding DNA: TGTGCCAGCAATCGGCAGGGGGCCGGAAACACCATATATTTT. Translated, it gives CASNRQGAGNTIYF.